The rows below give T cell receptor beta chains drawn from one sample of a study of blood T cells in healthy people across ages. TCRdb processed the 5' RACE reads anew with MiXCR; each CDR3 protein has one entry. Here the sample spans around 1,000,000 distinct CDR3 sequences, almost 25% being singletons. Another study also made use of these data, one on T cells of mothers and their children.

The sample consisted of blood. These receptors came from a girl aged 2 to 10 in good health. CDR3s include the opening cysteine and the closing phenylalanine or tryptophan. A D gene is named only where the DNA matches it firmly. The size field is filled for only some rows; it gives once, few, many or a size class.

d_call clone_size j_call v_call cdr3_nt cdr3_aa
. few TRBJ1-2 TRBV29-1 TGCAGCGTTGGAGGGATTGAAGGCTACACCTTC CSVGGIEGYTF
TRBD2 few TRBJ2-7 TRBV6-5 TGTGCCAGCAGTTACACACTTATGCGGGGGGCGTACGAGCAGTACTTC CASSYTLMRGAYEQYF
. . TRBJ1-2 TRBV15 TGTGCCACCGCCGCGAACAGGGATAATGGCTACACCTTC CATAANRDNGYTF
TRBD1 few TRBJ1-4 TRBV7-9 TGTGCCAGCAGCCCTGGGACAGGATTTATTTCAACTAATGAAAAACTGTTTTTT CASSPGTGFISTNEKLFF
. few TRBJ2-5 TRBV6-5 TGTGCCAGCAGTTTCTCCCGGTCGGAGGGGAAGACCCAGTACTTC CASSFSRSEGKTQYF
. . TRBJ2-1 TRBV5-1 TGCGCCAGCAGCTATGTTCCTACGAACAATGAGCAGTTCTTC CASSYVPTNNEQFF
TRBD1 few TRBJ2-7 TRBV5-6 TGTGCCAGCAGCTTCTGGCAGGGGGCACACGAGCAGTACTTC CASSFWQGAHEQYF
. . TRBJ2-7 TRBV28 TGTGCCAGCAGTTTAGGCTTTACCTACGAGCAGTACTTC CASSLGFTYEQYF
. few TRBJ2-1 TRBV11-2 TGTGCCAGCAGCTTAGATACGGGGGTTCGAGAGCAGTTCTTC CASSLDTGVREQFF
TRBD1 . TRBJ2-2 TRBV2 TGTGCCAACTCAGGGACAGGGAACACCGGGGAGCTGTTTTTT CANSGTGNTGELFF
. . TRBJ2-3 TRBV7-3 TGTGCCAGCAGCTTAATTCCGGGCGCCTCCACAGATACGCAGTATTTT CASSLIPGASTDTQYF
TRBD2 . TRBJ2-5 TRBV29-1 TGCAGCGTTGAGGAGGAAGGACTAGAACGGGAGACCCAGTACTTC CSVEEEGLERETQYF
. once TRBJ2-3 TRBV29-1 TGCAGCGTTGCTTGGGGCACAGATACGCAGTATTTT CSVAWGTDTQYF
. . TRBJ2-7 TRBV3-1 TGTGCCAGCAGCCCCCAGGGCCTGGGGGACGAGCAGTACTTC CASSPQGLGDEQYF
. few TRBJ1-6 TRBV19 TGTGCCAGTAGTCCAACCCTTTACAGATTAGATAATTCACCCCTCCACTTT CASSPTLYRLDNSPLHF
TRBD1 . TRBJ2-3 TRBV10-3 TGTGCCATTAAAGGGGACAGGGAGAACACAGATACGCAGTATTTT CAIKGDRENTDTQYF
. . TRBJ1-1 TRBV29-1 TGCAGCGTTGGTTGGCCGAACACTGAAGCTTTCTTT CSVGWPNTEAFF
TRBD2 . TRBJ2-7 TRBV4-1 TGCGCCAGCAGCCCCTTGGCAGCGGGAGTTGACGAGCAGTACTTC CASSPLAAGVDEQYF
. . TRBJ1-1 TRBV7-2 TGTGCCAGCAGCTTAGCCACAGTCCCGGTTGGGGCTTTCTTT CASSLATVPVGAFF
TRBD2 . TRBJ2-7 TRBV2 TGTGCCAGCAGGGCGAGACTAGCGGGAGTTTACGAGCAGTACTTC CASRARLAGVYEQYF
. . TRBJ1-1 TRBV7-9 TGTGCCAGCAGCTTAATACTGGTAGCCCCCGAGGTTGAAGCCTTCTTT CASSLILVAPEVEAFF
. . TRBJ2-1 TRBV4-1 TGCGCCAGCAGCCAAGATCTTGGGGGCTCCTACAATGAGCAGTTCTTC CASSQDLGGSYNEQFF
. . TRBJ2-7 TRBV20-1 TGCAGTGCTATCTCGGGGCCCCCGGTACCATACGAGCAGTACTTC CSAISGPPVPYEQYF
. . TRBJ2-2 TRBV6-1 TGTGCCAGCACCATGCCGGGGGCCACCGGGGAGCTGTTTTTT CASTMPGATGELFF
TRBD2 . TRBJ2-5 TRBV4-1 TGCGCCAGCAGCCAAGTGGGGACTAGCGAGGAGACCCAGTACTTC CASSQVGTSEETQYF
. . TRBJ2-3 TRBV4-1 TGCGCCAGCAGCCCCCGGGACGGGAGTTATGTCGTAGATACGCAGTATTTT CASSPRDGSYVVDTQYF
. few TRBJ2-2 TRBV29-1 TGCAGCGTCCCGACAGAGGCCGGGGAGCTGTTTTTT CSVPTEAGELFF
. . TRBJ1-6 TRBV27 TGTGCCAGCAGTTATACAATAGAAGTCAATTCACCCCTCCACTTT CASSYTIEVNSPLHF
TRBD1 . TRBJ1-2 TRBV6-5 TGTGCCAGCAGTTACTCAGGGGGACAGGCTGCTGGAGGCTACACCTTC CASSYSGGQAAGGYTF
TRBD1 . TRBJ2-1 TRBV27 TGTGCCAGCAGAACAGGGGCCTACAATGAGCAGTTCTTC CASRTGAYNEQFF
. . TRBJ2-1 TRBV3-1 TGTGCCAGCAGCGACTACAGGCTATACAATGAGCAGTTCTTC CASSDYRLYNEQFF
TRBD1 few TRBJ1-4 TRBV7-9 TGTGCCAGCAGCTCAAGGGACAGGGTGGAGAAACTGTTTTTT CASSSRDRVEKLFF
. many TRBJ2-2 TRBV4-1 TGCGCCAGCAGCCAAGGGAACACCGGGGAGCTGTTTTTT CASSQGNTGELFF
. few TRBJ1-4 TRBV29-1 TGCAGCGTTGAGTTACGGGATCGGGAGTACGAAAAACTGTTTTTT CSVELRDREYEKLFF
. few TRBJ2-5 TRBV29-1 TGCAGCGTTGGTTCGGCGGCTCAAGAGACCCAGTACTTC CSVGSAAQETQYF
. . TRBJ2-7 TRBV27 TGTGCCAGCAGTTTATCGCTGTATTCCGAGCAGTACTTC CASSLSLYSEQYF
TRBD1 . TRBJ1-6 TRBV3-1 TGTGCCAGCAGCCAAGATCTAGGACAGGGGAGGTCACCCCTCCACTTT CASSQDLGQGRSPLHF
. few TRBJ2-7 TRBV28 TGTGCCAGCAGTTTAAGGGCTGGCTCCTACGAGCAGTACTTC CASSLRAGSYEQYF
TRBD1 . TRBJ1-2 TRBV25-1 TGTGCCAGCAGTGAAGGGGACAGGGTGACGGTTGATGGCTACACCTTC CASSEGDRVTVDGYTF
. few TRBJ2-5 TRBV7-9 TGTGCCAGCAGCTTAGACAGCTTCGAAGAGACCCAGTACTTC CASSLDSFEETQYF
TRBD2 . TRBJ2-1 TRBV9 TGTGCCAGCAGCGAGGGGACTAGGCACAATGAGCAGTTCTTC CASSEGTRHNEQFF
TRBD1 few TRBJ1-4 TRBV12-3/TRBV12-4 TGTGCCAGCAGTATCACAGGGGGAGTTGAAAAACTGTTTTTT CASSITGGVEKLFF
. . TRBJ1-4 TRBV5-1 TGCGCCAGCAGCGGAACGGGACCTGGGGGAAAACTGTTTTTT CASSGTGPGGKLFF
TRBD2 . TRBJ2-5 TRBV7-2 TGTGCCAGCAGCTTCAGCGCGGGGGAGGAGTTCTTC CASSFSAGEEFF
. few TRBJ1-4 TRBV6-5 TGTGCCAGCGCGAGGGGGAGTGAAAAACTGTTTTTT CASARGSEKLFF